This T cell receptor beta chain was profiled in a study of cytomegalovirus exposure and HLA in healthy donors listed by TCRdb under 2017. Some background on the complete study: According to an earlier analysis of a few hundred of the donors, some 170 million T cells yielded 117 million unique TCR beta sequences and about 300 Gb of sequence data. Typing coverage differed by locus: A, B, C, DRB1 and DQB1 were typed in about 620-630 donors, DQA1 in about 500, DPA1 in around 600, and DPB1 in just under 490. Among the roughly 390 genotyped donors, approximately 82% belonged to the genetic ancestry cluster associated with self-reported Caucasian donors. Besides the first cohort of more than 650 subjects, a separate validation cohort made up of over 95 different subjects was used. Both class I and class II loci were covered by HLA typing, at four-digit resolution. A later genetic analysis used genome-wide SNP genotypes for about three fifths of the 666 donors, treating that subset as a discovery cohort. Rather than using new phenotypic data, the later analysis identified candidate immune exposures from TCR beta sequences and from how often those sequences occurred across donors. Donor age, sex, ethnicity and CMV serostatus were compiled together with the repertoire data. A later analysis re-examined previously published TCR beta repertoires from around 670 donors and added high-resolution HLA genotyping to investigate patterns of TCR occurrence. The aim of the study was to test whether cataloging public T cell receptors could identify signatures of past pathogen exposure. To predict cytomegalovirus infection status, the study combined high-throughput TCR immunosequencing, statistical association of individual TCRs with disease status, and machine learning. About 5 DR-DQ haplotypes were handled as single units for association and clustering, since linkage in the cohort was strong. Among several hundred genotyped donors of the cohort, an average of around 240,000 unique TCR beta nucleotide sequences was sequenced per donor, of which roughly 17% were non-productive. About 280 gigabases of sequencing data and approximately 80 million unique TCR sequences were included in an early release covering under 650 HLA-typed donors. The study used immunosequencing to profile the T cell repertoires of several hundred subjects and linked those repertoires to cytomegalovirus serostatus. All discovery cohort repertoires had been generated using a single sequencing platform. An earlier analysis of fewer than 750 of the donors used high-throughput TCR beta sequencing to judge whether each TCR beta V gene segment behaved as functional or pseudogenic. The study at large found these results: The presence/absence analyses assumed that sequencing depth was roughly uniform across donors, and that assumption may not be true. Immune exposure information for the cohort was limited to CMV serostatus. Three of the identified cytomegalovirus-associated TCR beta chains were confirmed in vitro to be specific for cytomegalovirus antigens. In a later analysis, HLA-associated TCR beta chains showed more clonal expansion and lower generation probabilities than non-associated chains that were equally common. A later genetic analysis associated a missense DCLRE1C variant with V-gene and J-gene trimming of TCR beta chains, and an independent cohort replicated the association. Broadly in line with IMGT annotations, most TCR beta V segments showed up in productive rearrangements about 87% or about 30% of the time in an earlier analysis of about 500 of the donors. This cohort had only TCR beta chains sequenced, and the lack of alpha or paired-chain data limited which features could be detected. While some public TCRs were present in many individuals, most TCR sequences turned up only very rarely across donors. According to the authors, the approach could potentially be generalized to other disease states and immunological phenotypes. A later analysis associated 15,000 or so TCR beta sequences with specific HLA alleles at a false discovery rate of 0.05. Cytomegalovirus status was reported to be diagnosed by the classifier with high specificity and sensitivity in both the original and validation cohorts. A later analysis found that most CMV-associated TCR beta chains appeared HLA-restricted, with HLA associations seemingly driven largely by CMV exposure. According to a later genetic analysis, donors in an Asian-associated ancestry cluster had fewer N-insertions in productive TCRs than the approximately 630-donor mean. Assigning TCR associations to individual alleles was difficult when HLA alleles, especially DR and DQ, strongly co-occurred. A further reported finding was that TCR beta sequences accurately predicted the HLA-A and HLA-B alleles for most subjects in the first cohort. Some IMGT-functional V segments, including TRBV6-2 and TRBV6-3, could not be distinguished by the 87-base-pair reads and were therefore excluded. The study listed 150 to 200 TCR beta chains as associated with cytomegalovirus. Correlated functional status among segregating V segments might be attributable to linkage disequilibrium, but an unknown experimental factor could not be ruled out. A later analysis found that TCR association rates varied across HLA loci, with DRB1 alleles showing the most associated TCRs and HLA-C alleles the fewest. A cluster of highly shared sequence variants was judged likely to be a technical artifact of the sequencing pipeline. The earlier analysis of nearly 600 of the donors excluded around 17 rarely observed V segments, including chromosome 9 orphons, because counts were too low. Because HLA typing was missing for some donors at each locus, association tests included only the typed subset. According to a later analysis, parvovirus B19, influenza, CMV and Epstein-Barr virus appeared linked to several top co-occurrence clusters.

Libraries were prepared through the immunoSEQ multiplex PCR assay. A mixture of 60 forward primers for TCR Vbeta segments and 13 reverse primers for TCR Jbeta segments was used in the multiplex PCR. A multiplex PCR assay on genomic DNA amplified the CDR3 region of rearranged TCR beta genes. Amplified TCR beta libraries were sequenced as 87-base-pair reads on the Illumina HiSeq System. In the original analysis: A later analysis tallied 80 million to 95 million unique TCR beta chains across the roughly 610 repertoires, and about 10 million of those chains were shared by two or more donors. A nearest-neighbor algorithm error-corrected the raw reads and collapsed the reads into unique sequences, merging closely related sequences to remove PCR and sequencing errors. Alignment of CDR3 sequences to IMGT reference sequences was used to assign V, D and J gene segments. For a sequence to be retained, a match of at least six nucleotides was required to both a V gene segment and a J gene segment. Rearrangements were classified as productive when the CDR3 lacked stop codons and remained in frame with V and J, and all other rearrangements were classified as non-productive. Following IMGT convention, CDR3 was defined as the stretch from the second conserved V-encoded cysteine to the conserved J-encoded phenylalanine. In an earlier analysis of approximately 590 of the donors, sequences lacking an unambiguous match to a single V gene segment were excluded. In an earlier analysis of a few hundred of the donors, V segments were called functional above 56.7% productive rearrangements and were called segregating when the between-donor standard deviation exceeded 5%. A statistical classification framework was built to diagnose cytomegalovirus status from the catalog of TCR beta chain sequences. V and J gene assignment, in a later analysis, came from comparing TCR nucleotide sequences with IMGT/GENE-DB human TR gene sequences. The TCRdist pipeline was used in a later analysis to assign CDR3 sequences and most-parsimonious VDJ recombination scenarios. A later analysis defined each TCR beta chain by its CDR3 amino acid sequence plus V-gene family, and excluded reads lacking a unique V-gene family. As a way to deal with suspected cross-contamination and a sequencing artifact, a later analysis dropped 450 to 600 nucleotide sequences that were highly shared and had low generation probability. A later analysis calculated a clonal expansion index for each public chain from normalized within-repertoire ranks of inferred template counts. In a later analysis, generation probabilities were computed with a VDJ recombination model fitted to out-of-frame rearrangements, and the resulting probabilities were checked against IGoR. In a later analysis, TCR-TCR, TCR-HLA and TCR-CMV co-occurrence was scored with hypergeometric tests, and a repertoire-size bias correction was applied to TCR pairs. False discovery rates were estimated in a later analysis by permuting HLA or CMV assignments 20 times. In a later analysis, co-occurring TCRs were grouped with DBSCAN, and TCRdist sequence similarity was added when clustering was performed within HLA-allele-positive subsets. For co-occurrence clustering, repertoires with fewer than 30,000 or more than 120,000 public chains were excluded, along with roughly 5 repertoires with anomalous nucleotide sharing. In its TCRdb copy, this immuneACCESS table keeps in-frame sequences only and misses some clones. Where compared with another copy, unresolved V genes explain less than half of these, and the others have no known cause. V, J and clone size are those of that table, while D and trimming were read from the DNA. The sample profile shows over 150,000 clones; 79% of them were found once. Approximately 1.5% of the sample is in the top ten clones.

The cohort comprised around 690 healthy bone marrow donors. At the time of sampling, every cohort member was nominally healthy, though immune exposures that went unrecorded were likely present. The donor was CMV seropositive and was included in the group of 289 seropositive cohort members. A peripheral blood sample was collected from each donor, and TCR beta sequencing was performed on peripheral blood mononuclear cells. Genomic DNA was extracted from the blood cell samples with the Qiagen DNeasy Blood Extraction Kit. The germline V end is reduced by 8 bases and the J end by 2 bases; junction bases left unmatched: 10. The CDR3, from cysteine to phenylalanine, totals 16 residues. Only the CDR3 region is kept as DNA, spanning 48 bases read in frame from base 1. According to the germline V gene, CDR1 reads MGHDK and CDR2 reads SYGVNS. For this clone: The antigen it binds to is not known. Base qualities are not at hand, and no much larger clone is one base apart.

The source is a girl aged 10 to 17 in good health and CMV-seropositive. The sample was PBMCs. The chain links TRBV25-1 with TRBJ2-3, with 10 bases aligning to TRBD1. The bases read TGTGCCAGCGGCCCAGACAGGGGGCGCGCCACAGATACGCAGTATTTT. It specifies CASGPDRGRATDTQYF.